This T cell receptor (beta chain) was retrieved from a study of response to subunit inactivated influenza vaccine listed by TCRdb under 2018. About the study as a whole: The study used deep quantitative T cell receptor repertoire profiling to track responses to a trivalent subunit inactivated influenza vaccine. Results and caveats for the whole study, not just this receptor: It was suggested by the authors that each seasonal influenza vaccination may recruit only a limited number of new T cells.

The library was made by RT-PCR. This sample was sequenced with an Illumina HiSeq 2500. TCRdb cleaned the public reads at Q25 with fastp, built clones with MiXCR and kept in-frame beta chains. Each CDR3 protein gets just one entry, which takes the most common genes and DNA from the rows behind it. The sample records a few hundred thousand distinct CDR3 sequences, 9.5% to 13% of which are singletons. The top ten clonotypes cover around 12% of the sample. From the germline V gene (reference sequence), CDR1 is DFQATT and CDR2 is SNEGSKA. Clipping removes 4 bases from V and 5 bases from J, with 7 as the unmatched junction base count. The CDR3 contains 15 residues, cysteine and phenylalanine counted. The retained sequence is limited to the CDR3, 45 bases, with the frame set at the first base. This sample's time point label indicates: 45 days after influenza vaccine administration. This clonotype came up a few times. No cognate antigen has been identified for it. Per-base quality was not reported, and no clone a single base away is much larger than it.

The receptor's source is a man between 45 and 60 years old who received an inactivated influenza vaccine. Donor details come from another sample of the same person, matched by shared clones. Recombination joined TRBV20-1 with TRBJ2-1; the junction holds 11 bases that match TRBD2. The sample in question was PBMCs from blood, obtained roughly 47 days after vaccination. The CDR3 here reads CSATQPGLADNEQFF. The DNA sequence is given as TGCAGTGCTACCCAACCGGGACTAGCGGACAATGAGCAGTTCTTC.